This T cell receptor (beta chain) originates from a study of T cell responses to AZD1222 COVID-19 vaccine. With 4 bases clipped from V and 5 bases from J, the junction kept 8 bases outside the gene matches. The CDR3 extends over 15 amino acids. Germline values: CDR1 ENHRY, CDR2 SYGVKD. TCRdb keeps only in-frame clones here, not all; method: immunoSEQ multiplex PCR. The data show 200,000 or so clones, roughly 88% seen once. The sequence was obtained from an adult in good health. This chain uses TRBV10-3 with TRBJ1-1; TRBD1 matches at 9 bases. Here the sequenced sample was peripheral blood, taken on day 0 of AZD1222 vaccination. The CDR3, as DNA: TGTGCCATCAGTGTAAGCCGGGACAGGGATACTGAAGCTTTCTTT. Its translation: CAISVSRDRDTEAFF.